This T cell receptor beta chain was identified during a study of regulatory T cells in long-lasting Graves disease. CDR3 regions were amplified by Arm-PCR using iRepertoire HTBI primers to build TCR beta libraries. From the multiplex PCR reads, TCRdb called clonotypes with MiXCR, one entry per CDR3 protein. Found here are 400,000 to 500,000 distinct CDR3 sequences, about 20% of them singletons; the top ten hold 13%. Concerning this clonotype: Its antigen is unknown.

General observations from the study: The study found persistent patients shared more public clonotypes (roughly 2,500) than new patients (over 850).

Germline V gene lookup returns CDR1 SQVTM and CDR2 ANQGSEA. The CDR3 loop spans 15 amino acids. V dropped 3 bases and J dropped 2 bases, with 14 bases sitting between them. Regarding time point: persistent/refractory GD, antithyroid drugs over 5 years with positive TRAb. With RNA extracted from PBMCs as input, the TCR library was made. The sample consisted of peripheral blood mononuclear cells (PBMCs), taken when the disease was refractory, from a patient treated with antithyroid drugs. The J gene is TRBJ2-1, the V gene TRBV29-1; D is ambiguous. This receptor was obtained from a female donor with Graves disease. The CDR3 here is CSVEGGSSTYNEQFF. The CDR3 bases are TGCAGCGTTGAGGGCGGCTCTTCAACCTACAATGAGCAGTTCTTC.